A few counts support the clone carrying this TCR beta chain. Antigen specificity is unknown. This specimen comes from a study of CD8 T cells in ankylosing spondylitis. General study results and limits: For ankylosing spondylitis blood, a TCR beta motif of under 10 highly homologous variants appeared characteristic. As for the disease-linked clones, they showed a CD8+ phenotype and occurred at relatively low frequencies in peripheral blood. Some motif variants had been reported before (in reactive arthritis synovial fluid and blood). Matched ankylosing spondylitis synovial fluid reportedly showed significant enrichment of disease-linked clones.

The CDR3 extends over 16 amino acids. The germline V gene encodes CDR1 LNHDA and CDR2 SQIVND (reference sequence). Trimming cost V 5 bases and J 3 bases, with 17 bases left between them. TCRdb re-analysed the 5' RACE reads in MiXCR, keeping a single row per CDR3 protein. The sample holds approximately 200,000 distinct CDR3 sequences, roughly 12% seen once. The sequencing input was blood, either unsorted or a sorted T cell fraction (not recorded which). This receptor was identified in a male donor with ankylosing spondylitis or in good health (not recorded which). This chain uses TRBV19 with TRBJ2-1, with D perhaps matching TRBD1 (8 bases). The CDR3 sequence is CASSPATGEGYNEQFF. Written as DNA, the CDR3 is TGTGCCAGTAGTCCCGCGACAGGGGAGGGCTACAATGAGCAGTTCTTC.